The source of this T cell receptor beta chain is a study of cytomegalovirus exposure and HLA in healthy donors (dated by TCRdb to about 2017). About the study as a whole: An earlier analysis of roughly 610 of the donors reported under 300 Gb of sequence data and 95 million to 120 million unique TCR beta sequences obtained from about 200 million T cells. Typing coverage varied by locus: roughly 629-640 donors for A, B, C, DRB1 and DQB1; roughly 510 for DQA1; about 600 for DPA1; approximately 470 for DPB1. Five DR-DQ haplotypes were treated as single units for association and clustering because of strong linkage in the cohort. To predict cytomegalovirus infection status, the study combined high-throughput TCR immunosequencing, statistical association of individual TCRs with disease status, and machine learning. Rather than drawing on any new phenotypic data, the later analysis identified candidate immune exposures from TCR beta sequences and the way those sequences occurred across donors. The aim of the study was to test whether cataloging public T cell receptors could identify signatures of past pathogen exposure. HLA typing included class I and class II loci at four-digit resolution. An early release that covered roughly 600 HLA-typed donors contained around 300 gigabases of sequencing data and 85 million to 100 million unique TCR sequences. In a later analysis, previously published TCR beta repertoires from more than 500 donors were re-analyzed and high-resolution HLA genotyping was added so that TCR occurrence patterns could be studied. The study profiled the T cell repertoires of hundreds of subjects by immunosequencing and related them to cytomegalovirus serostatus. All discovery cohort repertoires had been generated using a single sequencing platform. An earlier analysis of around 540 of the donors applied high-throughput TCR beta sequencing to assess whether each TCR beta V gene segment acted as functional or pseudogenic. Among the roughly 400 genotyped donors, approximately 82% belonged to the genetic ancestry cluster associated with self-reported Caucasian donors. Across approximately 400 genotyped donors of the cohort, an average of roughly 250,000 unique TCR beta nucleotide sequences per donor were sequenced, and roughly 20% of those sequences were non-productive. A later genetic analysis took genome-wide SNP genotypes for about 60% of the roughly 670 donors and used that subset as a discovery cohort. Along with the approximately 620-subject first cohort, a separate validation cohort of over a hundred different subjects was used. Donor age, sex, ethnicity and CMV serostatus were collected together with the repertoire data. On the study overall, not on this receptor specifically: In both the original and validation cohorts, the classifier was reported to diagnose cytomegalovirus status with high specificity and sensitivity. A later analysis found that TCR association rates varied across HLA loci, with DRB1 alleles showing the most associated TCRs and HLA-C alleles the fewest. In a later analysis, HLA-associated TCR beta chains showed more clonal expansion and lower generation probabilities than non-associated chains that were equally common. Most CMV-associated TCR beta chains appeared to be HLA-restricted in a later analysis, and the HLA associations seemed to be driven largely by CMV exposure. Roughly uniform sequencing depth across donors was assumed in presence/absence analyses, although this assumption may not hold. Three of the identified cytomegalovirus-associated TCR beta chains were confirmed in vitro to be specific for cytomegalovirus antigens. An earlier analysis of 450 to 750 of the donors showed that most TCR beta V segments appeared in productive rearrangements either about 90% or about 30% of the time, which broadly matched IMGT annotations. The authors suggested that the approach could potentially be extended to other disease states and immunological phenotypes. Specific HLA alleles were associated with about 17,000 TCR beta sequences at a false discovery rate of 0.05 in a later analysis. Strong co-occurrence of HLA alleles, especially DR and DQ, made assigning TCR associations to individual alleles difficult. The 87-base-pair reads could not distinguish some IMGT-functional V segments, including TRBV6-2 and TRBV6-3, so those segments were excluded. Correlated functional status among segregating V segments might reflect linkage disequilibrium, but an unknown experimental factor could not be ruled out. Several of the top co-occurrence clusters appeared to be linked to parvovirus B19, influenza, CMV and Epstein-Barr virus, according to a later analysis. For the cohort, immune exposure information was limited to CMV serostatus. Most TCR sequences were seen in very few donors, while some public TCRs were found in many individuals. The sequencing pipeline was judged likely to have produced a cluster of highly shared sequence variants as a technical artifact. HLA typing was unavailable for some donors at each locus, so association tests used only the typed subset. A further reported finding was that TCR beta sequences accurately predicted the HLA-A and HLA-B alleles for most subjects in the first cohort. An association between a missense DCLRE1C variant and V-gene and J-gene trimming of TCR beta chains was found in a later genetic analysis and replicated in an independent cohort. In this cohort, only TCR beta chains were sequenced, and detectable features were limited by the absence of alpha or paired-chain data. Compared with the roughly 670-donor mean, donors in an Asian-associated ancestry cluster had fewer N-insertions in productive TCRs, according to a later genetic analysis. Because counts were too low, about 15 rarely observed V segments, including chromosome 9 orphons, were left out of the earlier analysis of over 550 of the donors. The study listed over 150 TCR beta chains as associated with cytomegalovirus.

For CDR1 and CDR2, the germline V gene lists ENHRY and SYGVKD. From the cysteine through the phenylalanine, the CDR3 covers 15 amino acids. Of the read, only the CDR3 DNA is kept; its 45 bases are in frame from base 1. V is cut by 4 bases and J by 7 bases, and the space between the germline ends is 14 bases. The library relied on the immunoSEQ multiplex PCR assay. A mixture of 60 forward primers for TCR Vbeta segments and 13 reverse primers for TCR Jbeta segments was used in the multiplex PCR. The CDR3 region of rearranged TCR beta genes was amplified from genomic DNA by a multiplex PCR assay. Amplified TCR beta libraries were sequenced as 87-base-pair reads on the Illumina HiSeq System. As for the authors' bioinformatics: In a later analysis, tens of millions of unique TCR beta chains were counted across the roughly 670 repertoires, and roughly 10 million of these chains were shared by at least two donors. A nearest-neighbor algorithm error-corrected the raw reads and collapsed the reads into unique sequences, merging closely related sequences to remove PCR and sequencing errors. V, D and J gene segments were assigned by aligning CDR3 sequences to IMGT reference sequences. For a sequence to be retained, at least a six-nucleotide match to both a V gene segment and a J gene segment was required. A rearrangement counted as productive if the CDR3 had no stop codons and remained in frame with V and J, and every other rearrangement counted as non-productive. CDR3 was defined by IMGT convention, running from the second conserved V-encoded cysteine to the conserved J-encoded phenylalanine. The earlier analysis of fewer than 700 of the donors excluded sequences that lacked an unambiguous match to a single V gene segment. An earlier analysis of 450 to 650 of the donors called V segments functional above 56.7% productive rearrangements and segregating when the between-donor standard deviation exceeded 5%. A statistical classification framework was developed to diagnose cytomegalovirus status using the catalog of TCR beta chain sequences. In a later analysis, TCR nucleotide sequences were compared against IMGT/GENE-DB human TR gene sequences so that V and J genes could be assigned. In a later analysis, CDR3 sequences and most-parsimonious VDJ recombination scenarios were assigned using the TCRdist pipeline. In a later analysis, every TCR beta chain was defined by the combination of its CDR3 amino acid sequence and its V-gene family, and reads without a unique V-gene family were dropped. As a way to deal with suspected cross-contamination and a sequencing artifact, a later analysis dropped 450 to 600 nucleotide sequences that were highly shared and had low generation probability. In a later analysis, a clonal expansion index for each public chain was calculated from normalized within-repertoire ranks of inferred template counts. In a later analysis, generation probabilities were computed using a VDJ recombination model fitted to out-of-frame rearrangements, and the results were checked against IGoR. Hypergeometric tests were used in a later analysis to score TCR-TCR, TCR-HLA and TCR-CMV co-occurrence, with a repertoire-size bias correction applied to the TCR pairs. To estimate false discovery rates, a later analysis permuted the HLA or CMV assignments 20 times. In a later analysis, co-occurring TCRs were grouped using DBSCAN, with TCRdist sequence similarity added in when clustering inside HLA-allele-positive subsets. Repertoires with fewer than 30,000 or more than 120,000 public chains were left out of co-occurrence clustering, as were about 5 repertoires with anomalous nucleotide sharing. In TCRdb, the immuneACCESS table is reduced to in-frame sequences with V and J assigned. These tables do not hold every clone; where another copy was compared, an unresolved V gene accounts for under half, and the others remain unexplained. V and J calls and clone size follow that table, whereas D and trimming were derived from the DNA. The table for this sample lists approximately 190,000 clones; around 80% of them were counted only once. 6.3% of the sample goes to the ten largest clones.

On this clone itself: The antigen this receptor binds is unknown. No clone much larger than this one lies a single base away; base qualities are absent.

The cohort consisted of hundreds of healthy bone marrow donors. Cohort members were all nominally healthy when sampled, although unrecorded immune exposures were likely present. The donor was CMV seropositive and was included in the group of 250 to 350 seropositive cohort members. A peripheral blood sample was provided by each donor, and peripheral blood mononuclear cells were used for TCR beta sequencing. Genomic DNA extraction from the blood cell samples was performed with the Qiagen DNeasy Blood Extraction Kit. This receptor was taken from a man aged 35-49 years in good health and CMV-seropositive. The specimen was PBMCs. The sequence links TRBV10-3 to TRBJ1-6, with the D gene not confidently named. The nucleotide sequence is given as TGTGCCATCAGTGGAACGGAGGGCCCCAATTCACCCCTCCACTTT. Translated, this is CAISGTEGPNSPLHF.